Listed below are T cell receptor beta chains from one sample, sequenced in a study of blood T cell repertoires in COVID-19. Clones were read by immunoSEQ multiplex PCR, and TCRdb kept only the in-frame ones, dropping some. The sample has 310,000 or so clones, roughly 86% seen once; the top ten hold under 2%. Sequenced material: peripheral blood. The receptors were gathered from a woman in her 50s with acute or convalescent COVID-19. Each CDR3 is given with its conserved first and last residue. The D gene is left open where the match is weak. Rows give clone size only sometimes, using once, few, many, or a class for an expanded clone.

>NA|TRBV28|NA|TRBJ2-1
CASKPWGELGTYNEQFF
TGTGCCAGCAAGCCGTGGGGGGAATTAGGAACCTACAATGAGCAGTTCTTC
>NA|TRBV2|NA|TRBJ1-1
CASSETYLGVAKPEAFF
TGTGCCAGCAGTGAAACCTACCTCGGGGTGGCGAAGCCTGAAGCTTTCTTT
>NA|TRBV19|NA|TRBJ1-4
CASTLNGGGTNEKLFF
TGTGCCAGTACCTTGAACGGTGGGGGGACTAATGAAAAACTGTTTTTT
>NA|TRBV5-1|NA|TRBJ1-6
CASSLRDTQYNSPLHF
TGCGCCAGCAGCTTACGTGACACACAATATAATTCACCCCTCCACTTT
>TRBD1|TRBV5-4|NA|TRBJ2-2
CASSARDRNTGELFF
TGTGCCAGCAGCGCCCGGGACAGAAACACCGGGGAGCTGTTTTTT
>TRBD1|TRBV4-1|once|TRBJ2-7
CASSPGQGLYEQYF
TGCGCCAGCAGCCCGGGACAGGGTCTGTACGAGCAGTACTTC
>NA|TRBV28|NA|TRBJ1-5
CASSLTPGIRGNQPQHF
TGTGCCAGCAGTCTGACCCCAGGGATTAGGGGCAATCAGCCCCAGCATTTT
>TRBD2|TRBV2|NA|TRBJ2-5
CASRSGTSGAKYF
TGTGCCAGCAGATCAGGGACTAGCGGGGCGAAGTACTTC
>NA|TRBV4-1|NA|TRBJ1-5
CASSQGATHQPQHF
TGCGCCAGCAGCCAGGGGGCTACTCATCAGCCCCAGCATTTT
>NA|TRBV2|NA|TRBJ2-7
CASQASQGSGYEQYF
TGTGCCAGTCAAGCAAGCCAGGGCTCTGGGTACGAGCAGTACTTC
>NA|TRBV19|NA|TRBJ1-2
CASSIGVSYTF
TGTGCCAGTAGTATCGGGGTTAGCTACACCTTC
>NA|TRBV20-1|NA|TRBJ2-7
CSPTSSYEQYF
TGCAGCCCCACTAGCAGTTACGAGCAGTACTTC
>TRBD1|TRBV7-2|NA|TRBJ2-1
CASSLLTVRGNEQFF
TGTGCCAGCAGCCTCCTAACGGTCAGGGGGAATGAGCAGTTCTTC
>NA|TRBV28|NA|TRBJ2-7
CASSLPRQASYEQYF
TGTGCCAGCAGTTTACCCCGACAGGCCAGCTACGAGCAGTACTTC
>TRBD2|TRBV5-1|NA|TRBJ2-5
CASSSGTSGRWRLRETQYF
TGCGCCAGCAGCTCCGGGACTAGCGGGAGATGGCGGTTACGGGAGACCCAGTACTTC
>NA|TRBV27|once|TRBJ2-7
CASSLSYREANGYEQYF
TGTGCCAGCAGTTTATCTTACAGGGAAGCGAATGGCTACGAGCAGTACTTC
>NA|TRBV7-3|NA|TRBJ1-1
CASARGRDTEAFF
TGTGCCAGCGCTAGGGGTCGGGACACTGAAGCTTTCTTT
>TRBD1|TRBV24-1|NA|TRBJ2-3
CATSGGTGGTDTQYF
TGTGCCACCAGTGGGGGGACAGGGGGCACAGATACGCAGTATTTT
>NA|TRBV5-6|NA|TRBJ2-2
CASSFRGGTGELFF
TGTGCCAGCAGCTTCAGGGGCGGGACCGGGGAGCTGTTTTTT
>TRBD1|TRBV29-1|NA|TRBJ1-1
CSVSGTVLRGTEAFF
TGCAGCGTTTCCGGGACAGTCTTGAGGGGCACTGAAGCTTTCTTT
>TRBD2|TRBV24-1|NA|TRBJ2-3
CATSRAGDADTQYF
TGTGCCACCAGTCGCGCGGGAGATGCAGATACGCAGTATTTT
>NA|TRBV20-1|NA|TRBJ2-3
CSAQHTDTQYF
TGCAGTGCTCAACACACAGATACGCAGTATTTT
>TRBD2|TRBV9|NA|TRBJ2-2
CASSPGEGLTGELFF
TGTGCCAGCAGCCCTGGGGAGGGCCTCACCGGGGAGCTGTTTTTT
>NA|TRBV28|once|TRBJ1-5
CASSFNKRGRDQPQHF
TGTGCCAGCAGTTTCAATAAGCGAGGGCGAGATCAGCCCCAGCATTTT
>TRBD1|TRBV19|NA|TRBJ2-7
CASSLDRGPYEQYF
TGTGCCAGTAGCCTGGACAGGGGACCCTACGAGCAGTACTTC
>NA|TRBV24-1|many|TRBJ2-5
CATSDVRSRETQYF
TGTGCCACCAGTGATGTTAGATCTCGAGAGACCCAGTACTTC
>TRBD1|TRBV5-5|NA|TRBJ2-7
CASSSYRTGWEQYF
TGTGCCAGCAGCTCCTATAGGACAGGGTGGGAGCAGTACTTC
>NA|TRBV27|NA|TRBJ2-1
CASSLGSSYNEQFF
TGTGCCAGCAGTTTGGGGAGTTCCTACAATGAGCAGTTCTTC
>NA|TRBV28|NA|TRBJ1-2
CASSLVAQGGYTF
TGTGCCAGCAGTTTAGTAGCCCAGGGTGGCTACACCTTC
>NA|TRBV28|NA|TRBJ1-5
CASSPTAPGNQPQHF
TGTGCCAGCAGCCCTACAGCCCCGGGCAATCAGCCCCAGCATTTT
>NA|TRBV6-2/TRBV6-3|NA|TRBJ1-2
CASSSHVPGHFYGYTF
TGTGCCAGCAGTTCCCACGTGCCGGGACACTTCTATGGCTACACCTTC
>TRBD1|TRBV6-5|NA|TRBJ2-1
CASRPQGGAAEFF
TGTGCCAGCAGACCACAGGGGGGTGCAGCGGAGTTCTTC
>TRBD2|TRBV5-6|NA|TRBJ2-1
CASSPPSGRGAYNEQFF
TGTGCCAGCAGCCCGCCTAGCGGGAGGGGCGCCTACAATGAGCAGTTCTTC
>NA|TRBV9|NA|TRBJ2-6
CASSRLSAGANVLTF
TGTGCCAGCAGCCGATTGAGCGCTGGGGCCAACGTCCTGACTTTC
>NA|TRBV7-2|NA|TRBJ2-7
CASSRGIGYEQYF
TGTGCCAGCAGCCGGGGGATCGGGTACGAGCAGTACTTC
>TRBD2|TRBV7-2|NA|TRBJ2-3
CASSLGLAGGADTQYF
TGTGCCAGCAGCTTGGGACTAGCGGGAGGAGCAGATACGCAGTATTTT
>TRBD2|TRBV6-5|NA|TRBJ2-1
CASLAGAGINEQFF
TGTGCCAGCCTAGCGGGAGCTGGGATCAATGAGCAGTTCTTC
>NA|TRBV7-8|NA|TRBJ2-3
CASSPQGTDTQYF
TGTGCCAGCAGCCCCCAGGGGACAGATACGCAGTATTTT
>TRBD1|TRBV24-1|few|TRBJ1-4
CATSDGQGTNEKLFF
TGTGCCACCAGTGATGGACAGGGGACTAATGAAAAACTGTTTTTT
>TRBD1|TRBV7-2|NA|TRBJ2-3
CASSFIGQVDTQYF
TGTGCCAGCAGCTTTATAGGACAGGTTGATACGCAGTATTTT
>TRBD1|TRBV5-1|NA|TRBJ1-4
CASGQGALGEKLFF
TGCGCCAGCGGACAGGGGGCGCTTGGTGAAAAACTGTTTTTT
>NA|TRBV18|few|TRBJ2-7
CASSPSGDEQYF
TGTGCCAGCTCACCATCAGGGGACGAGCAGTACTTC
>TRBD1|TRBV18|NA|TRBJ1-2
CASSPQGTGYGYTF
TGTGCCAGCTCACCGCAAGGGACAGGCTATGGCTACACCTTC
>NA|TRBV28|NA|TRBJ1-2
CASNPGGAIYGYTF
TGTGCCAGCAACCCGGGGGGGGCGATTTACGGCTACACCTTC
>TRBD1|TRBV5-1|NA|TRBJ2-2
CASSLDRGRPRSTGELFF
TGCGCCAGCAGCTTGGACAGGGGGCGACCGCGAAGCACCGGGGAGCTGTTTTTT
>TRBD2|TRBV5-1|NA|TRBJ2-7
CASSLFTSGTYEQYF
TGCGCCAGCAGCTTATTCACTAGCGGGACCTACGAGCAGTACTTC